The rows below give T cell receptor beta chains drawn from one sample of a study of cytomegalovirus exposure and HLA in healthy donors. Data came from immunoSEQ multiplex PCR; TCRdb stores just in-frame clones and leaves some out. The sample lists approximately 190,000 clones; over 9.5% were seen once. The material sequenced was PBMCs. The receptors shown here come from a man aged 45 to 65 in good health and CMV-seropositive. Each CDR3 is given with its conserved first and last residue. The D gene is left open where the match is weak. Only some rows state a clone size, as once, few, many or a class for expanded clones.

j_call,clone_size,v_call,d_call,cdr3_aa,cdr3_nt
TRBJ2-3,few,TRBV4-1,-,CASSQEAARADTQYF,TGCGCCAGCAGCCAAGAGGCAGCGCGGGCAGATACGCAGTATTTT
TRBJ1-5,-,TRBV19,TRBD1,CASSIRLPGGASNQPQHF,TGTGCCAGTAGTATCCGTCTTCCAGGGGGCGCAAGCAATCAGCCCCAGCATTTT
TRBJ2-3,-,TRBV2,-,CASVTDTQYF,TGTGCCAGCGTAACAGATACGCAGTATTTT
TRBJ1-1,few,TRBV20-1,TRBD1,CSARQGTEAFF,TGCAGTGCGAGACAGGGAACTGAAGCTTTCTTT
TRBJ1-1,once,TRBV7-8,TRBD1,CASSPGTANTEAFF,TGTGCCAGCAGCCCCGGGACAGCTAACACTGAAGCTTTCTTT
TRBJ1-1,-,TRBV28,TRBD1,CASSLSRTGGFGSFF,TGTGCCAGCAGTTTATCCCGGACAGGGGGGTTTGGGTCTTTCTTT
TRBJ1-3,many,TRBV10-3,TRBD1,CATKGASGNTIYF,TGTGCCACGAAGGGGGCCTCTGGAAACACCATATATTTT
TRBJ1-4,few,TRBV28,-,CASSSGSPRAGEKLFF,TGTGCCAGCAGCTCCGGTAGTCCGCGGGCCGGTGAAAAACTGTTTTTT
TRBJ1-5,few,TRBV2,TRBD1,CASSPTGGRGNQPQHF,TGTGCCAGCAGCCCGACAGGGGGCAGGGGCAATCAGCCCCAGCATTTT
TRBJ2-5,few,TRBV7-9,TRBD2,CASSSGGTSGQETQYF,TGTGCCAGCAGCTCCGGCGGGACTAGCGGGCAAGAGACCCAGTACTTC
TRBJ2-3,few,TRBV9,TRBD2,CASSVGGTSGRDTQYF,TGTGCCAGCAGCGTAGGAGGGACTAGCGGGAGAGATACGCAGTATTTT
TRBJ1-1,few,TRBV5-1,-,CASSLETEAFF,TGCGCCAGCAGCTTGGAAACAGAAGCTTTCTTT
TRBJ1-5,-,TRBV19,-,CASSIARGNQPQHF,TGTGCCAGTAGTATAGCCCGTGGCAATCAGCCCCAGCATTTT
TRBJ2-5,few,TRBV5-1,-,CASRFRAGIQETQYF,TGCGCCAGCAGGTTTAGGGCAGGGATCCAAGAGACCCAGTACTTC
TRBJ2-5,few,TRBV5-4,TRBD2,CASSSGTLNAAQYF,TGTGCCAGCAGCAGCGGGACCTTAAATGCGGCCCAGTACTTC
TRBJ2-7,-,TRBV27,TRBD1,CASSGTGPHEQYF,TGTGCCAGTTCCGGGACAGGGCCTCACGAGCAGTACTTC
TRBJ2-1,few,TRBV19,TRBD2,CASRRTSGGSHNEQFF,TGTGCCAGTAGAAGGACTAGCGGGGGGTCACACAATGAGCAGTTCTTC
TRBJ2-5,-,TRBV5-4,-,CASSLVGGQETQYF,TGTGCCAGCAGCTTGGTAGGGGGACAAGAGACCCAGTACTTC
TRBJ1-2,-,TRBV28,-,CASSPATGLHGYTF,TGTGCCAGCAGCCCAGCAACAGGGCTGCATGGCTACACCTTC
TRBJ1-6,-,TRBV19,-,CASSPGNSPLHF,TGTGCCAGTAGTCCGGGTAATTCACCCCTCCACTTT
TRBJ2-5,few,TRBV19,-,CASSINGGEKETQYF,TGTGCCAGTAGTATCAACGGCGGGGAAAAAGAGACCCAGTACTTC
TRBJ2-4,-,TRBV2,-,CASSRLAKNIQYF,TGTGCCAGCAGCCGGTTAGCCAAAAACATTCAGTACTTC
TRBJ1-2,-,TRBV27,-,CASSPEGVMGGYTF,TGTGCCAGCAGTCCAGAGGGGGTGATGGGGGGCTACACCTTC
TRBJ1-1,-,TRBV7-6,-,CASSLESGAEAFF,TGTGCCAGCAGCTTAGAGTCGGGAGCCGAAGCTTTCTTT
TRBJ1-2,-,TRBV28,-,CASTTDYGYTF,TGTGCCAGCACGACTGATTATGGCTACACCTTC
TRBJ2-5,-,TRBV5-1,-,CASSRANRVQETQYF,TGCGCCAGCAGCCGGGCAAACAGGGTCCAAGAGACCCAGTACTTC
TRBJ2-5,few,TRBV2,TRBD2,CASSDDRAGGETQYF,TGTGCCAGCAGTGATGACAGGGCGGGAGGGGAGACCCAGTACTTC
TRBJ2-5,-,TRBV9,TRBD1,CASSVEPGGETQYF,TGTGCCAGCAGCGTAGAGCCAGGGGGAGAGACCCAGTACTTC
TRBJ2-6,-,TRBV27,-,CASSLGRVSSGANVLTF,TGTGCCAGCAGTTTGGGCAGGGTCTCATCCGGGGCCAACGTCCTGACTTTC
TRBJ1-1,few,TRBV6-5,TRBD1,CASSYGQGTEAFF,TGTGCCAGCAGTTACGGACAGGGGACTGAAGCTTTCTTT
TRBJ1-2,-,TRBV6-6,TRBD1,CASSYSSGQSGYGYTF,TGTGCCAGCAGTTACTCGTCGGGACAGAGCGGCTATGGCTACACCTTC
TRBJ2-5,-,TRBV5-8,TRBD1,CASSLLGTGGETQYF,TGTGCCAGCAGCTTGCTCGGGACAGGGGGAGAGACCCAGTACTTC
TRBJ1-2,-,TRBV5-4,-,CASRGGGLFYGYTF,TGTGCCAGCAGGGGAGGGGGATTATTCTATGGCTACACCTTC
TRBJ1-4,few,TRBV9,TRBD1,CASSEGRTGGRANEKLFF,TGTGCCAGCAGCGAGGGCCGGACAGGGGGAAGGGCTAATGAAAAACTGTTTTTT
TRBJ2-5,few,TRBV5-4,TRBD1,CASSFAGTGGQETQYF,TGTGCCAGCAGCTTCGCCGGGACAGGGGGCCAAGAGACCCAGTACTTC
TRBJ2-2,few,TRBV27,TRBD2,CASSSPAGTSPGELFF,TGTGCCAGCAGTTCCCCAGCCGGGACTAGCCCCGGGGAGCTGTTTTTT
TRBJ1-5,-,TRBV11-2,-,CASSRDGVGNQPQHF,TGTGCCAGCAGCCGAGATGGTGTGGGCAATCAGCCCCAGCATTTT
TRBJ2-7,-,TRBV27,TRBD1,CASMKVRTGGLYEQYF,TGTGCCAGCATGAAGGTCAGGACAGGGGGCCTCTACGAGCAGTACTTC
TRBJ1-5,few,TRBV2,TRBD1,CASSAGTGGVQPQHF,TGTGCCAGCAGCGCCGGGACAGGGGGCGTACAGCCCCAGCATTTT
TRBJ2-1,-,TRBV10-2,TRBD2,CASSESAGGPYNEQFF,TGCGCCAGCAGTGAGTCGGCGGGGGGTCCCTACAATGAGCAGTTCTTC